This entry lists 18 T cell receptor beta chains sequenced from one sample in a study of Ad26.COV2.S vaccination and SARS-CoV-2 variants. Sequencing used immunoSEQ multiplex PCR; TCRdb keeps in-frame clones, though not all of them. The repertoire consists of around 450,000 clones, with roughly 90% occurring once and the leading ten covering 9% to 15%. The sample's treatment: 15 to 20 received Ad26.COV2.S at low or high dose, single or two shots; about 5 received placebo; per-sample allocation not given. Material that was analyzed had been drawn on day 63 after the first vaccine or placebo injection. Here the sequenced sample was peripheral blood, taken in a trial of Ad26.COV2.S vaccine versus placebo. These receptors all come from a person between 18 and 65 years old who received the Ad26.COV2.S COVID-19 vaccine or a placebo.

This chain uses TRBV5-1 with TRBJ1-1, with a possible D match to TRBD1 (6 bases). Trimming pared 2 bases from V and 5 bases from J, leaving 16 bases between. This CDR3 has 15 residues. From germline, CDR1 is SGHRS and CDR2 YFSETQ. The CDR3 DNA sequence: TGCGCCAGCAGCTTACGGGCGGGGGGGCTGACTGAAGCTTTCTTT. Translating gives CASSLRAGGLTEAFF.

This chain uses TRBV30 with TRBJ1-2, with TRBD1 matching over 8 bases. CDR3 length equals 17 residues. V was clipped by 2 bases and J by 1 base; unmatched bases: 12. Per the germline V gene, CDR1 is GTSNPN and CDR2 is SVGIG (reference sequence). This CDR3 reads CAWSPGGASYYNYGYTF. The CDR3 DNA is TGTGCCTGGAGTCCAGGGGGCGCGTCTTACTATAACTATGGCTACACCTTC.

The chain links TRBV4-3 to TRBJ2-3; TRBD2 agrees at 10 bases. The CDR3 is 16 residues long. Trimming cost V 0 bases and J 3 bases; bases outside gene matches: 3. The germline V gene encodes CDR1 LGHNA and CDR2 YSLEER. The CDR3 loop reads CASSQELLAGTDTQYF. CDR3 DNA: TGCGCCAGCAGCCAAGAATTACTAGCGGGGACAGATACGCAGTATTTT.

The rearrangement uses TRBV10-3 and TRBJ2-2, with TRBD2 matching over 9 bases. Germline lookup yields CDR1 ENHRY and CDR2 SYGVKD. With V trimmed by 5 bases and J by 5 bases, 12 bases remained unmatched. The CDR3 loop spans 17 amino acids. The CDR3 is CAISPLLSGRGTGELFF. In DNA, the CDR3 is TGTGCCATCAGTCCGCTACTTAGCGGGAGAGGTACCGGGGAGCTGTTTTTT.

The J gene is TRBJ1-5, the V gene TRBV4-3; TRBD1 agrees at 7 bases. CDR3 size: 13 residues. Trimming cost V 3 bases and J 13 bases; bases outside gene matches: 9. The germline V gene encodes CDR1 LGHNA and CDR2 YSLEER. The CDR3, as DNA: TGCGCCAGCAGCCACACCGAGGGGGCCCCGCAGCATTTT. Translating gives CASSHTEGAPQHF.

The V call is TRBV7-7, the J call TRBJ2-3; a possible D gene is TRBD2 (6 bases). There are 13 residues in the CDR3. CDR1 is SSHAT and CDR2 is FNYEAQ in the germline V gene (reference sequence). The CDR3 protein is CSHGRGSTDTQYF. The DNA of the CDR3 is TGTAGCCATGGGCGGGGAAGCACAGATACGCAGTATTTT.

Only one count was recorded for this clone. The chain carries TRBV7-2 and TRBJ2-7, with D maybe TRBD1 (6 bases). Trimming shortened V by 1 base and J by 0 bases, and 13 bases separated the two germline ends. The CDR3 totals 16 residues. CDR1 is SGHTA and CDR2 is FQGNSA in the germline V gene. The CDR3 region has the DNA TGTGCCAGCAGCTTAGTAGGTCGAGGGGGCTCCTACGAGCAGTACTTC. Translation: CASSLVGRGGSYEQYF.

The V call is TRBV6-1, the J call TRBJ2-7, with D perhaps TRBD1 (5 bases). The V end was cut by 6 bases, the J end by 6 bases, with 15 bases between. Germline V lookup: CDR1 MNHNS, CDR2 SASEGT. The CDR3 length is 13 residues. In nucleotides, the CDR3 is TGTGCCAGCAGCCCGGGCAGGGTCGGCGAGCAGTACTTC. Encoded protein: CASSPGRVGEQYF.

V is TRBV29-1 and J is TRBJ2-3; D is possibly TRBD2 (6 bases). Between the trimmed V and J ends, which lost 1 base and 5 bases, there was a span of 16 bases. The CDR3 contains 15 residues. Germline V lookup: CDR1 SQVTM, CDR2 ANQGSEA. The CDR3 DNA follows: TGCAGCGTTGAAGGCGGGACCACCAAGGTAGATACGCAGTATTTT. It is translated as CSVEGGTTKVDTQYF.

This chain connects TRBV18 to TRBJ1-2; TRBD1 matches at 8 bases. The CDR3 extends over 14 amino acids. Germline loops: CDR1 KGHSH, CDR2 LQKENI. The J segment lost 3 bases and the V segment lost 3 bases, leaving 3 bases of the junction unmatched. CDR3: CASSPETGDYGYTF. DNA of the CDR3: TGTGCCAGCTCACCCGAGACAGGGGACTATGGCTACACCTTC.

This chain uses TRBV2 with TRBJ1-1, with D perhaps matching TRBD1 (6 bases). This CDR3 region has 14 residues. Germline V gene sequence: CDR1 SNHLY, CDR2 FYNNEI. Trimming took 3 bases from V and 8 from J, leaving 16 bases between them. Written as DNA, the CDR3 is TGTGCCAGCAGTGAGTGGACAGAAGCCTTCGAAGCTTTCTTT. Its protein product is CASSEWTEAFEAFF.

V usage is TRBV7-2 and J usage is TRBJ1-5; no firm D call. CDR3 length: 13 amino acids. V lost 4 bases to trimming and J lost 5 bases, with 9 bases between them. In germline, CDR1 is SGHTA, CDR2 FQGNSA. The CDR3 DNA follows: TGTGCCAGCAGCTACCTGGTGGATCAGCCCCAGCATTTT. Translation gives CASSYLVDQPQHF.

V usage is TRBV7-9 and J usage is TRBJ1-1; no clear D. V lost 5 bases to trimming and J lost 0 bases, with 13 bases between them. The CDR3 extends over 15 amino acids. CDR1 is SEHNR and CDR2 is FQNEAQ in the germline V gene (reference sequence). CDR3 region: CASSPPDGMNTEAFF. In DNA form, the CDR3 reads TGTGCCAGCAGCCCGCCGGACGGGATGAACACTGAAGCTTTCTTT.

This clone has a handful of counts. The chain uses TRBV27 and TRBJ1-1; D gene uncertain. The CDR3 loop spans 13 amino acids. Germline values: CDR1 MNHEY, CDR2 SMNVEV (reference sequence). V shed 6 bases and J shed 2 bases, with 10 bases lying between them. CDR3 sequence: CASRSWVNTEAFF. Written as DNA, the CDR3 is TGTGCCAGCAGAAGTTGGGTTAACACTGAAGCTTTCTTT.

This clone was found a few times. The rearrangement joins TRBV11-1 to TRBJ2-1, with D unresolved. CDR1 is SGHAT and CDR2 is FQDESV in the germline V gene (reference sequence). CDR3 length equals 14 residues. V gave up 2 bases and J gave up 1 base, with 6 bases separating them. The CDR3, as DNA: TGTGCCAGCAGCTTAAGACTTTCCTACAATGAGCAGTTCTTC. It specifies CASSLRLSYNEQFF. Filled out from reference TRBV11-1 and TRBJ2-1, the complete variable domain reads EAEVAQSPRYKITEKSQAVAFWCDPISGHATLYWYRQILGQGPELLVQFQDESVVDDSQLPKDRFSAERLKGVDSTLKIQPAELGDSAMYLCASSLRLSYNEQFFGPGTRLTVL.

The chain couples TRBV11-3 to TRBJ2-7; 7 positions agree with TRBD1. This CDR3 spans 14 amino acids. Germline V gene sequence: CDR1 SGHNT, CDR2 YENEEA. V trimming: 5 bases; J trimming: 6 bases; junction bases outside the gene matches: 10. The CDR3 sequence is CASSTWTGSGEQYF. Written as DNA, the CDR3 is TGTGCCAGCAGCACTTGGACAGGCTCTGGCGAGCAGTACTTC.

The chain carries TRBV27 and TRBJ1-1; unclear D gene. Trimming cost V 1 base and J 1 base, with 4 bases left between them. Germline-derived CDR1 and CDR2 are MNHEY and SMNVEV (reference sequence). The CDR3 covers 13 residues. CDR3 in amino acids: CASSLYPNTEAFF. CDR3 sequence (DNA): TGTGCCAGCAGTTTATATCCGAACACTGAAGCTTTCTTT.

The V gene is TRBV18, the J gene TRBJ2-7, with 9 nucleotides matching TRBD1. V lost 5 bases and J lost 0; bases outside the gene matches: 5. CDR1 is KGHSH and CDR2 is LQKENI in the germline V gene. The CDR3 has 15 amino acids. The DNA of the CDR3 is TGTGCCAGCTCAACGGGACAGGGAAGCTCCTACGAGCAGTACTTC. It specifies CASSTGQGSSYEQYF.